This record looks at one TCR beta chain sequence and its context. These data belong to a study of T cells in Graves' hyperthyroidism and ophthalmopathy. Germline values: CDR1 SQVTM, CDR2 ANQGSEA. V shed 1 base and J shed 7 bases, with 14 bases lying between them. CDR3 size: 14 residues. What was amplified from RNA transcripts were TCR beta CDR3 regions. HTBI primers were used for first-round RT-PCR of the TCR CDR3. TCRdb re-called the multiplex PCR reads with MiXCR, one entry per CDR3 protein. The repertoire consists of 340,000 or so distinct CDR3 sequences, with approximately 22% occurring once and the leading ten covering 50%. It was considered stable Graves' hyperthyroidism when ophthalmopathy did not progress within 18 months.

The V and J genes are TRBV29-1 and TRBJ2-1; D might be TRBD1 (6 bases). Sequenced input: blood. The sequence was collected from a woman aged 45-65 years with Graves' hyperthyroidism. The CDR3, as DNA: TGCAGCGTTGAAGCCGGCAGGGGCCGGAATGAGCAGTTCTTC. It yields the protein CSVEAGRGRNEQFF.